Below, one T cell receptor (beta chain) is given with its context. Its antigen is as yet unknown. This entry is derived from a study of T cells in Graves' hyperthyroidism and ophthalmopathy. Study-level background: Peripheral blood was drawn at first diagnosis, prior to all treatment.

The CDR3 is 13 residues long. Per the germline V gene, CDR1 is SGHTA and CDR2 is FQGTGA. The V end was cut by 4 bases, the J end by 8 bases, with 14 bases between. Study observations and caveats: A model of 13 V-J features distinguished ophthalmopathy from stable hyperthyroidism.

Amplified TCR beta CDR3 regions derived from RNA transcripts. A first-round RT-PCR of the TCR CDR3 used the HTBI primer set. Using its own MiXCR run on the multiplex PCR reads, TCRdb lists one record per CDR3 protein. The sample lists 550,000 to 600,000 distinct CDR3 sequences; around 17% were seen once. The sequence was obtained from a woman under 30 with Graves' hyperthyroidism. The sequencing input was blood. The V gene is TRBV7-3, the J gene TRBJ1-1, with D uncertain. The CDR3 DNA reads TGTGCCAGCAGCTCCCACCAGTCGACGGAAGCTTTCTTT. Its protein product is CASSSHQSTEAFF.